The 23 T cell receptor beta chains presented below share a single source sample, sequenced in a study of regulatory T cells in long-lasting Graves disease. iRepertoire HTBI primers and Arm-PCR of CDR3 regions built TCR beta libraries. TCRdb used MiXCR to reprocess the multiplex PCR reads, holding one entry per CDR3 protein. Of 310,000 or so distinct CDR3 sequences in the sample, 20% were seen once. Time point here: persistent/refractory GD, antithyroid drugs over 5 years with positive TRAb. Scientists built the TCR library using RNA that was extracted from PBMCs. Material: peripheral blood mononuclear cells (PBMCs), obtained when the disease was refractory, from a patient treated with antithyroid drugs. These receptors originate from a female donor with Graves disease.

In nucleotides, the CDR3 is TGTGCCAGCAGTTTCCCGGTTCCCCACGAAGCTTTCTTT. This gives the protein CASSFPVPHEAFF. The chain links TRBV12-3 or TRBV12-4 to TRBJ1-1, with unresolved D. CDR3 size: 13 residues. V lost 3 bases and J 8 bases, leaving 13 bases between the germline ends.

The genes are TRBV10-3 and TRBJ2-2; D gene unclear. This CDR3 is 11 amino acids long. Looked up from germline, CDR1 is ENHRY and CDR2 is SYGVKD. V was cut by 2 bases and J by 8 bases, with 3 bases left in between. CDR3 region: CAISEGGELFF. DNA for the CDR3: TGTGCCATCAGTGAGGGTGGGGAGCTGTTTTTT.

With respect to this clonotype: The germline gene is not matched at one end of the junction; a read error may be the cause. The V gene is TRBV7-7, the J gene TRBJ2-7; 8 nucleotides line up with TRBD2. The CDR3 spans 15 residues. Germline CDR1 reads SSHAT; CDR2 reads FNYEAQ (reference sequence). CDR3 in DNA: TGTGCTAGCAGCCCGAATCCGGGAGGGCCCTACGAGCAGTACTTC. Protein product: CASSPNPGGPYEQYF.

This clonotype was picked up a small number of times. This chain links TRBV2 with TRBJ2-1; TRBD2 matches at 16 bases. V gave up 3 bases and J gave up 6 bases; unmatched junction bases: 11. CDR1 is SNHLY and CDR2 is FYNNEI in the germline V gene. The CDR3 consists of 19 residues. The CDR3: CASSEVVGTSGRAGNEQFF. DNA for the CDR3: TGTGCCAGCAGTGAGGTGGTCGGGACTAGCGGGAGGGCCGGCAATGAGCAGTTCTTC.

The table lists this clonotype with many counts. In nucleotides, the CDR3 is TGTGCCACCAGTGATTTGCGACAGGGGGGCAAGCTGTTTTTT. Protein product: CATSDLRQGGKLFF. V is TRBV24-1 and J is TRBJ2-2, with 9 bases identical to TRBD1. The V segment lost 0 bases and the J segment 12 bases; nucleotides outside the gene matches: 4. The germline CDR1 and CDR2 sequences are KGHDR and SFDVKD. CDR3 length equals 14 residues.

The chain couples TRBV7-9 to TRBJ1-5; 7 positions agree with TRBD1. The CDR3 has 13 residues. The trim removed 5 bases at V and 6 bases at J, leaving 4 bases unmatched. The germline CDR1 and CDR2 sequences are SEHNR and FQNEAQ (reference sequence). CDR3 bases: TGTGCCAGCAGCGGTACAGGGGTTCAGCCCCAGCATTTT. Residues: CASSGTGVQPQHF.

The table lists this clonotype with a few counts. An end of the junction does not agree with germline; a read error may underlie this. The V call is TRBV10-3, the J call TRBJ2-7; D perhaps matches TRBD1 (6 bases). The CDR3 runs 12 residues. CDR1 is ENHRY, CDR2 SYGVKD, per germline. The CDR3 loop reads CAVRLDSYEQYF. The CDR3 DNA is TGTGCCGTCAGGTTGGACAGCTACGAGCAGTACTTC.

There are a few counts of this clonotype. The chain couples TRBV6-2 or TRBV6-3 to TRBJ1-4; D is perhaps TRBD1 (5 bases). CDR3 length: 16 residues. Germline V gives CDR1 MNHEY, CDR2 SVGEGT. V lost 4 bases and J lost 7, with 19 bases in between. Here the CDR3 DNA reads TGTGCCAGCAGTTCTGAGGCAAGGGGAAATCCTGAAAAACTGTTTTTT. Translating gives CASSSEARGNPEKLFF.

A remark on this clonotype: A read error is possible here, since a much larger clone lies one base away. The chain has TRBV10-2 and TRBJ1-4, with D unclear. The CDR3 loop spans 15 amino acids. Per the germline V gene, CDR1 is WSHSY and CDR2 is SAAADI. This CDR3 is CASSSLESTNEELFF. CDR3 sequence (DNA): TGTGCCAGCAGTTCCCTTGAGTCAACTAATGAAGAACTGTTTTTT.

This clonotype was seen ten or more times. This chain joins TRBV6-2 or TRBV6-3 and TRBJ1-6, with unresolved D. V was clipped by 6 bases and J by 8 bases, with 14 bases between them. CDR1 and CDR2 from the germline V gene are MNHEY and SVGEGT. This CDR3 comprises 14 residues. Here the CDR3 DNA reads TGTGCCAGCAGGGTCGCAGGACCGCATTCACCCCTCCACTTT. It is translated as CASRVAGPHSPLHF.

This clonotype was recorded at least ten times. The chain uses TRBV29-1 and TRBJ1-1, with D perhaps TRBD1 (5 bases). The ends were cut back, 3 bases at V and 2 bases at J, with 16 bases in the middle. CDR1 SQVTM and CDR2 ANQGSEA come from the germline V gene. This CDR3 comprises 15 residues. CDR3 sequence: CSVERRGVRNTEAFF. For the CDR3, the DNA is TGCAGCGTTGAGCGGAGGGGTGTGAGAAACACTGAAGCTTTCTTT.

The CDR3 DNA sequence: TGTGCCAGCAGCTCGGGGGAGGGCTATGGCTACACCTTC. It codes for CASSSGEGYGYTF. The chain joins TRBV5-8 to TRBJ1-2; TRBD1 might be the D (5 bases). Trimming removed 3 bases from V and 4 bases from J, with 10 bases in between. Germline values: CDR1 SGHTS, CDR2 YDEGEE. The CDR3 is 13 residues long.

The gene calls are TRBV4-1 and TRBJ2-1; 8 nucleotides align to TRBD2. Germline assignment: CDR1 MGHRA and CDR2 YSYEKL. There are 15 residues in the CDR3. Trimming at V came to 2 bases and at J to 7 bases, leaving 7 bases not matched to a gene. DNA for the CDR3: TGCGCCAGCAGCCAAAAAGCGGGAGCTGGAAATGAGCAGTTCTTC. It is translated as CASSQKAGAGNEQFF.

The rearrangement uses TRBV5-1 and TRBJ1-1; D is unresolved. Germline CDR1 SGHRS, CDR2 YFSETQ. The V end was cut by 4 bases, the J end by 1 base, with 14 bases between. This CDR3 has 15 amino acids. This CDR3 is CASSGGSARNTEAFF. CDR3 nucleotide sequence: TGCGCCAGCAGCGGAGGGAGTGCAAGGAACACTGAAGCTTTCTTT.

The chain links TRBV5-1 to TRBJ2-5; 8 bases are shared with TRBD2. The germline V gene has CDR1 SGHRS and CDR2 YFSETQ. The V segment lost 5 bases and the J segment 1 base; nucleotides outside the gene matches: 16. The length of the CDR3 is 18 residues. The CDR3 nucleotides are TGCGCCAGCAGGACCGGGGGGGGAGCGGGAGTCGCCCAAGAGACCCAGTACTTC. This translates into CASRTGGGAGVAQETQYF.

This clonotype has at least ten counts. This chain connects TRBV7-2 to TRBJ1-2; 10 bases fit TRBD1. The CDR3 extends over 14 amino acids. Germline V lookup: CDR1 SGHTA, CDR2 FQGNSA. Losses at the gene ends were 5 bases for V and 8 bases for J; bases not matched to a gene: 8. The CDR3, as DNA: TGTGCCAGCAGCCCTATCGGACAGGGGGGGGGCTACACCTTC. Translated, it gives CASSPIGQGGGYTF.

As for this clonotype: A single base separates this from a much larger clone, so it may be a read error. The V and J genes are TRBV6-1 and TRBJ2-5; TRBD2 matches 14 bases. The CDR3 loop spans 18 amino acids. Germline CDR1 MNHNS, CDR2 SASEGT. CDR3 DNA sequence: TGTGCCAGCAGCATGGCCGGGACTAGCGGGGGAAGCCGAGAGATCCAGTACTTC. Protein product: CASSMAGTSGGSREIQYF.

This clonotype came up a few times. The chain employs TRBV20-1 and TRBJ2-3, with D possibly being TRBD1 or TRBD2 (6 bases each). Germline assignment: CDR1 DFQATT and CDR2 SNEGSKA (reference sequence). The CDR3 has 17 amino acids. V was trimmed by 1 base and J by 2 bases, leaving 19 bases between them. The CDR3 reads CSARGEGGPRSTDTQYF. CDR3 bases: TGCAGTGCTAGAGGAGAGGGGGGCCCAAGATCCACAGATACGCAGTATTTT.

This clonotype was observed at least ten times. CDR3 region: CASSTLRNGQNIQYF. CDR3 coding DNA: TGTGCCAGTAGTACCCTGAGGAACGGGCAAAACATTCAGTACTTC. V and J are TRBV19 and TRBJ2-4; D is unresolved. This CDR3 region has 15 residues. Germline V CDR1 and CDR2: LNHDA, SQIVND (reference sequence). Trimming took 4 bases from V and 5 from J, leaving 15 bases between them.

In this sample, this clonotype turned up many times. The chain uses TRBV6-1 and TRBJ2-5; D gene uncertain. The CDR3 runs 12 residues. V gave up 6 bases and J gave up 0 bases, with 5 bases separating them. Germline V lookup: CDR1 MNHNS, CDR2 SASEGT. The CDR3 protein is CASSRDQETQYF. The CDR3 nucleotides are TGTGCCAGCAGCCGGGACCAAGAGACCCAGTACTTC.

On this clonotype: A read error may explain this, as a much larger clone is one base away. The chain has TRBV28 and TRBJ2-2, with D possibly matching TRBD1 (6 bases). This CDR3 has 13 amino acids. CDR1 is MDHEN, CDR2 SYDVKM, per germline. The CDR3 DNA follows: TGTGCCAGCAGTCCTGGGGACACCGGGGAGCTGTATTTT. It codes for CASSPGDTGELYF.

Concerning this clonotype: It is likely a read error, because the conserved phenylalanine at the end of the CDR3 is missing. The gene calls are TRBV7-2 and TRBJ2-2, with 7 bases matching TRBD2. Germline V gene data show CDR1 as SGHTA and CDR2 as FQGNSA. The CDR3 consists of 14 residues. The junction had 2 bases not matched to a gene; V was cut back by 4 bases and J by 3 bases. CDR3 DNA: TGTGCCAGCAGCTCGGGGGGTTACACCGGGGAGCTGTTTTCT. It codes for CASSSGGYTGELFS.

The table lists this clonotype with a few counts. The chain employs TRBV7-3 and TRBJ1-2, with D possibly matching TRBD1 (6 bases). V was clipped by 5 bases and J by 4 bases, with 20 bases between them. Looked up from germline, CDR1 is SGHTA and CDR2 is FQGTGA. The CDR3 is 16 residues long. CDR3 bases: TGTGCCAGCAGCCTAGGCGGGGGCGGCTCGTCCTATGGCTACACCTTC. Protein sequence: CASSLGGGGSSYGYTF.